These 28 T cell receptor beta chains share one sample of origin, sequenced in a study of blood T cell repertoires in COVID-19. Some clones are missing from TCRdb's copy, which holds only in-frame ones; the method was immunoSEQ multiplex PCR. The sample lists hundreds of thousands of clones, 80% to 90% occurring once. Source material: PBMCs or T cells enriched from blood (not recorded which). The receptors derive from a man aged 35-49 years who had recovered from COVID-19.

V usage is TRBV4-2 and J usage is TRBJ1-2, with 12 bases that match TRBD1. Germline V gives CDR1 LGHNA, CDR2 YNFKEQ. The length of the CDR3 is 17 residues. Trimming cost V 0 bases and J 4 bases; bases outside gene matches: 6. Written as DNA, the CDR3 is TGTGCCAGCAGCCAAGATGAGGGACAGGGGGCAGGCTATGGCTACACCTTC. Amino acid sequence: CASSQDEGQGAGYGYTF.

The V and J genes are TRBV18 and TRBJ1-6; 9 nucleotides match TRBD1. The CDR3 sequence is 17 residues long. Trimming took 2 bases from V and 7 from J; bases not matched to a gene: 9. Per germline, CDR1 KGHSH and CDR2 LQKENI. The CDR3 sequence: CASSPFTGGATNSPLHF. Written as DNA, the CDR3 is TGTGCCAGCTCACCATTTACAGGGGGCGCGACCAATTCACCCCTCCACTTT.

The chain uses TRBV30 and TRBJ2-1, with D uncertain. Germline V gene data show CDR1 as GTSNPN and CDR2 as SVGIG (reference sequence). V was shortened by 3 bases and J by 4 bases, with 10 bases between the two germline ends. The CDR3 loop spans 13 amino acids. CDR3 residues: CAWSQTIYNEQFF. CDR3 nucleotide sequence: TGTGCCTGGAGCCAAACAATTTACAATGAGCAGTTCTTC.

V is TRBV5-1 and J is TRBJ2-7, with D unclear. Germline V lookup: CDR1 SGHRS, CDR2 YFSETQ. The CDR3 is 12 residues long. V dropped 4 bases and J dropped 0 bases, with 5 bases sitting between them. The CDR3 DNA reads as TGCGCCAGCAGCCCCGGCTCCTACGAGCAGTACTTC. It codes for CASSPGSYEQYF.

The chain carries TRBV6-5 and TRBJ1-6; TRBD1 matches at 8 bases. V shed 6 bases, J shed 10 bases, and the junction held 11 bases outside the gene matches. The CDR3 is 15 residues long. Germline values: CDR1 MNHEY, CDR2 SVGAGI. The CDR3 sequence is CASSFGQGGGSPLHF. The DNA for the CDR3 is TGTGCCAGCAGCTTCGGACAGGGAGGGGGGTCACCCCTCCACTTT.

As DNA, the CDR3 is TGTGCCAGCAGCAAGCGGGACAGGGATATGAACGAGCAGTACTTC. This encodes CASSKRDRDMNEQYF. The V gene is TRBV9, the J gene TRBJ2-7; TRBD1 matches 9 bases. This CDR3 contains 15 residues. The ends lost 4 bases at V and 5 bases at J; junction bases unmatched: 10. Germline V gene data show CDR1 as SGDLS and CDR2 as YYNGEE.

The rearrangement links TRBV12-3 or TRBV12-4 to TRBJ2-2; 9 bases align to TRBD1. V dropped 10 bases and J dropped 4; count of bases not matched to a gene: 4. This CDR3 comprises 13 residues. The CDR3 here is CANAGQGTGELFF. As DNA, the CDR3 is TGTGCCAACGCGGGACAGGGCACCGGGGAGCTGTTTTTT.

The chain is built from TRBV28 and TRBJ2-1, with 8 positions matching TRBD2. V lost 6 bases to trimming and J lost 5 bases; unmatched junction nucleotides: 9. Germline V gene data show CDR1 as MDHEN and CDR2 as SYDVKM. The CDR3 consists of 15 residues. CDR3: CASSPSLSGDNEQFF. In nucleotides, the CDR3 is TGTGCCAGCAGCCCCAGTCTTAGCGGGGACAATGAGCAGTTCTTC.

In its sample, this clone was seen a few times. This chain joins TRBV4-3 and TRBJ1-2, with no clear D. CDR3 size: 14 residues. Germline CDR1 LGHNA, CDR2 YSLEER. Trimming stripped 0 bases from V and 4 bases from J, with 9 bases between. CDR3 nucleotide sequence: TGCGCCAGCAGCCAAGACTGGAGATCCTATGGCTACACCTTC. Its translation is CASSQDWRSYGYTF.

The DNA of the CDR3 is TGTGCCAGTAGTATCCAGGGGCCGGGGACTGAAGCTTTCTTT. Protein sequence: CASSIQGPGTEAFF. The chain recombines TRBV19 with TRBJ1-1, with D possibly TRBD1 on 6 matching bases. Germline CDR1 is LNHDA and CDR2 is SQIVND (reference sequence). The CDR3 contains 14 residues. Trimming took 3 bases from V and 5 from J, leaving 13 bases between them.

The gene calls are TRBV5-4 and TRBJ2-2; possible D gene TRBD2, 6 bases. Looked up from germline, CDR1 is SGHNT and CDR2 is YYREEE (reference sequence). Trimming removed 3 bases from V and 8 bases from J, with 17 bases in between. The CDR3 is 15 amino acids. Here the CDR3 reads CASSSLTGVGGELFF. The CDR3 bases are TGTGCCAGCAGCTCTCTGACGGGAGTGGGTGGGGAGCTGTTTTTT.

This chain uses TRBV7-2 with TRBJ2-1; TRBD1 matches at 8 bases. The J segment lost 15 bases and the V segment lost 5 bases, leaving 9 bases of the junction unmatched. CDR1 and CDR2 (germline): SGHTA, FQGNSA. The CDR3 sequence is 12 residues long. The CDR3 is CASSPYGQGGFF. CDR3 coding DNA: TGTGCCAGCAGCCCATACGGACAGGGCGGGTTCTTC.

The gene calls are TRBV27 and TRBJ1-5; 8 nucleotides line up with TRBD1. Trimming removed 6 bases from V and 6 bases from J; junction bases left unmatched: 4. The germline V gene encodes CDR1 MNHEY and CDR2 SMNVEV (reference sequence). The length of the CDR3 is 13 residues. As DNA, the CDR3 is TGTGCCAGCAGCGGGACAGGCGTTCAGCCCCAGCATTTT. Encoded protein: CASSGTGVQPQHF.

The V call is TRBV19, the J call TRBJ2-5; TRBD1 matches at 7 bases. The length of the CDR3 is 15 residues. V shed 4 bases and J 4 bases; nucleotides not matched to a gene: 9. From germline, CDR1 is LNHDA and CDR2 SQIVND (reference sequence). CDR3 sequence (DNA): TGTGCCAGTAGTACCGGATCGACAGGGTCAGAGACCCAGTACTTC. Its protein product is CASSTGSTGSETQYF. The full variable domain, rest sourced from reference TRBV19 and TRBJ2-5, is DGGITQSPKYLFRKEGQNVTLSCEQNLNHDAMYWYRQDPGQGLRLIYYSQIVNDFQKGDIAEGYSVSREKKESFPLTVTSAQKNPTAFYLCASSTGSTGSETQYFGPGTRLLVL.

The V and J genes are TRBV6-5 and TRBJ1-2, with 9 bases matching TRBD1. The V segment lost 6 bases and the J segment 3 bases; nucleotides outside the gene matches: 5. The CDR3 length is 14 residues. The germline V gene encodes CDR1 MNHEY and CDR2 SVGAGI. CDR3 residues: CASRETGGHYGYTF. CDR3 DNA: TGTGCCAGCAGGGAGACAGGGGGTCACTATGGCTACACCTTC.

The chain uses TRBV5-1 and TRBJ2-1; 10 bases match TRBD1. This CDR3 is 14 amino acids long. V lost 4 bases, J lost 7 bases, and 5 bases stayed unmatched. From germline, CDR1 is SGHRS and CDR2 YFSETQ. The CDR3 nucleotides read TGCGCCAGCAGCATCTGGACAGGGGGGAATGAGCAGTTCTTC. Amino acids: CASSIWTGGNEQFF. The full variable domain, completed using reference TRBV5-1 and TRBJ2-1, is KAGVTQTPRYLIKTRGQQVTLSCSPISGHRSVSWYQQTPGQGLQFLFEYFSETQRNKGNFPGRFSGRQFSNSRSEMNVSTLELGDSALYLCASSIWTGGNEQFFGPGTRLTVL.

The chain links TRBV6-6 to TRBJ1-6, with no clear D. The CDR3 runs to 14 residues. CDR1 MNHNY and CDR2 SVGAGI come from the germline V gene (reference sequence). V dropped 8 bases and J dropped 3 bases, with 11 bases sitting between them. The CDR3: CASDQNSYNSPLHF. The DNA of the CDR3 is TGTGCCAGCGATCAGAACAGCTATAATTCACCCCTCCACTTT.

This clone was counted a single time. The genes are TRBV28 and TRBJ1-4, with TRBD1 identical over 11 bases. This CDR3 spans 17 amino acids. CDR1 is MDHEN and CDR2 is SYDVKM in the germline V gene. J was trimmed by 8 bases and V by 1 base; bases with no gene match: 9. The CDR3 loop is CASSLYLDRGRSEKLFF. CDR3 sequence (DNA): TGTGCCAGCAGTTTATATCTGGACAGGGGGCGTTCCGAAAAACTGTTTTTT.

The chain has TRBV5-4 and TRBJ2-7; 11 bases agree with TRBD2. From germline, CDR1 is SGHNT and CDR2 YYREEE (reference sequence). The CDR3 consists of 15 residues. The V gene end was trimmed by 4 bases and the J gene end by 2 bases; junction bases not matched to a gene: 5. The CDR3 loop reads CASSRGTSGTYEQYF. In nucleotides, the CDR3 is TGTGCCAGCAGCCGCGGGACTAGCGGTACCTACGAGCAGTACTTC.

CDR3 protein: CASSLLGRAYNEQFF. DNA for the CDR3: TGTGCCAGCAGCTTGTTGGGGAGGGCCTACAATGAGCAGTTCTTC. The rearrangement joins TRBV5-6 to TRBJ2-1; 7 nucleotides line up with TRBD2. The CDR3 loop spans 15 amino acids. CDR1 is SGHDT and CDR2 is YYEEEE in the germline V gene. Losses at the gene ends were 1 base for V and 2 bases for J; bases not matched to a gene: 3.

The chain recombines TRBV2 with TRBJ2-6; D might be TRBD1 (5 bases). This CDR3 region has 15 residues. Germline V CDR1 and CDR2: SNHLY, FYNNEI. With 2 bases removed from V and 1 base from J, the gap between germline ends came to 6 bases. CDR3 sequence: CASSEQGSGANVLTF. CDR3 sequence (DNA): TGTGCCAGCAGTGAACAGGGATCTGGGGCCAACGTCCTGACTTTC.

This clone was counted many times. This chain links TRBV27 with TRBJ1-2; 9 bases fit TRBD1. Germline V gene data show CDR1 as MNHEY and CDR2 as SMNVEV (reference sequence). The CDR3 runs to 15 residues. Losses at the gene ends were 5 bases for V and 5 bases for J; bases not matched to a gene: 9. The CDR3 DNA sequence: TGTGCCAGCAGTCCGGGACAGGGCCTCCATTATGGCTACACCTTC. This encodes CASSPGQGLHYGYTF.

This clone was seen more than once but under ten times. The rearrangement joins TRBV7-2 to TRBJ2-3, with a tentative D call TRBD2 (6 bases). V lost 4 bases and J lost 0, with 11 bases in between. This CDR3 contains 15 residues. Germline CDR1 is SGHTA and CDR2 is FQGNSA. The CDR3 DNA sequence: TGTGCCAGCAGCTATCAGGCGGGGAGCACAGATACGCAGTATTTT. It translates to CASSYQAGSTDTQYF.

The rearrangement uses TRBV18 and TRBJ2-7; 7 nucleotides align to TRBD1. This CDR3 has 15 amino acids. V lost 4 bases and J lost 0; bases outside the gene matches: 6. Germline V lookup: CDR1 KGHSH, CDR2 LQKENI. The CDR3 region has the DNA TGTGCCAGCTCACACCGGGACAGTCCCTCCTACGAGCAGTACTTC. This gives the protein CASSHRDSPSYEQYF.

V is TRBV30 and J is TRBJ1-1, with no clear D. V lost 0 bases and J lost 7, with 12 bases in between. Germline assignment: CDR1 GTSNPN and CDR2 SVGIG (reference sequence). The CDR3 is made up of 13 amino acids. CDR3 sequence reads: CAWSVPEAGEAFF. The CDR3 DNA reads TGTGCCTGGAGTGTCCCCGAAGCAGGTGAAGCTTTCTTT.

The chain has TRBV11-3 and TRBJ2-7, with 9 bases aligning to TRBD1. The CDR3 is 14 residues long. Losses at the gene ends were 4 bases for V and 6 bases for J; bases not matched to a gene: 7. In germline, CDR1 is SGHNT, CDR2 YENEEA. CDR3 in DNA: TGTGCCAGCAGCTCGAGACAGGGGGTAGGCGAGCAGTACTTC. Its protein product is CASSSRQGVGEQYF.

This chain uses TRBV27 with TRBJ1-3; D is possibly TRBD1 (5 bases). The V gene's germline CDR1 is MNHEY and CDR2 SMNVEV (reference sequence). Trimming took off 8 bases at V and 2 bases at J, with 10 bases between the two ends. CDR3 length: 13 residues. CDR3 in DNA: TGTGCCAGCTGGCAGGGCCCTGGAAACACCATATATTTT. Amino acid sequence: CASWQGPGNTIYF.

V gene TRBV7-6 combines with J gene TRBJ1-1; D ambiguous. The CDR3 has 13 amino acids. The germline V and J ends were trimmed by 5 bases and 3 bases, with 10 bases remaining between them. Germline V lookup: CDR1 SGHVS, CDR2 FNYEAQ. CDR3 in amino acids: CASSRGEDTEAFF. The CDR3 bases are TGTGCCAGCAGCCGGGGAGAAGACACTGAAGCTTTCTTT.